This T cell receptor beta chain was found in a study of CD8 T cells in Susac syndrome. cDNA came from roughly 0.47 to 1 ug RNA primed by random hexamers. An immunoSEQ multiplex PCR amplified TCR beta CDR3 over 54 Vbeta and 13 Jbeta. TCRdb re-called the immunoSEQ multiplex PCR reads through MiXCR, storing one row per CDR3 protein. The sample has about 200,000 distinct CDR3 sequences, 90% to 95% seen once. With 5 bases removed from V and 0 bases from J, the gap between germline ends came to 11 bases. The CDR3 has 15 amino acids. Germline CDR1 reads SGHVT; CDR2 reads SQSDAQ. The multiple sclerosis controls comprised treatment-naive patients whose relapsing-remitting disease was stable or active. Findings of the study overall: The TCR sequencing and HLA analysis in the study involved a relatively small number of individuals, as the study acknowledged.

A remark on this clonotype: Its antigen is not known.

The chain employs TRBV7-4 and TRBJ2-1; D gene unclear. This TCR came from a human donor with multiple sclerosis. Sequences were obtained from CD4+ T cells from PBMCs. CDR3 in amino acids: CASSRDRRSYNEQFF. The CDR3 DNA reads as TGTGCCAGCAGCCGTGACCGCCGCTCCTACAATGAGCAGTTCTTC.